This T cell receptor beta chain stems from a study of cytomegalovirus exposure and HLA in healthy donors. Study conclusions and caveats: Later analysis found that TCR beta chains associated with HLA were more clonally expanded than other, equally common chains. Within an earlier analysis, most TCR beta V segments proved productive either about 87% or about 30% of the time. One later analysis reportedly identified an Asian-associated ancestry cluster that showed fewer N-insertions than the approximately 710-donor mean. With later analysis, a missense DCLRE1C variant became linked to TCR beta V- and J-gene trimming.

On this clone: Its specificity is not known.

The length of the CDR3 is 14 residues. Germline CDR1 and CDR2: SEHNR and FQNEAQ (reference sequence). Losses at the gene ends were 5 bases for V and 0 bases for J; bases not matched to a gene: 1. Use of 60 Vbeta and 13 Jbeta primers characterized the PCR. Generated by immunoSEQ multiplex PCR, the TCRdb table keeps only in-frame clones and is missing some. The sample has 100,000 to 150,000 clones; roughly 80% are singletons. Sequences were obtained from PBMCs. The TCR comes from a woman aged 40 to 50 in good health and CMV-seronegative. The chain uses TRBV7-9 and TRBJ1-3, with 7 bases matching TRBD1. The CDR3: CASSPGGSGNTIYF. For the CDR3, the DNA is TGTGCCAGCAGCCCAGGGGGCTCTGGAAACACCATATATTTT.